What follows are 17 T cell receptor beta chains derived from one specimen sequenced in a study of regulatory T cells in long-lasting Graves disease. The time point is: newly diagnosed GD, antithyroid drugs for less than 3 months. PBMCs were the source of the RNA used for TCR sequencing. The authors built TCR beta libraries using iRepertoire HTBI primers and Arm-PCR of CDR3 regions. TCRdb re-analysed the multiplex PCR reads in MiXCR, keeping a single row per CDR3 protein. The sample lists approximately 360,000 distinct CDR3 sequences, about 10% occurring once. These data were likewise used in another study, on T cells in Graves' hyperthyroidism and ophthalmopathy.

Specimen: peripheral blood mononuclear cells (PBMCs), collected at new diagnosis, from a patient treated with antithyroid drugs. The receptors were gathered from a woman aged 18-29 years with Graves disease.

This clonotype was detected ten times or more. The chain combines TRBV6-4 with TRBJ1-4; D is unresolved. The germline V gene has CDR1 MRHNA and CDR2 SNTAGT. V dropped 2 bases and J dropped 8 bases, with 15 bases sitting between them. This CDR3 is built from 15 residues. The CDR3 loop reads CASSDRRAQSEKLFF. The CDR3 bases are TGTGCCAGCAGTGACAGGAGGGCGCAGAGCGAAAAACTGTTTTTT.

For this clonotype: A much larger clonotype is one base distant, so this may be a read error. The rearrangement links TRBV6-4 to TRBJ1-1; 10 bases line up with TRBD1. CDR1 and CDR2 (germline): MRHNA, SNTAGT. The CDR3 is 17 amino acids. CDR3 protein: CASSNHRDRGGNTGAFF. The CDR3 coding sequence is TGTGCCAGCAGTAATCACCGGGACAGGGGAGGGAACACTGGAGCTTTCTTT.

This clonotype came up many times. The CDR3 coding sequence is TGTGCCAGCAGCTTTGCCCGAGGCGCTGAAGCTTTCTTT. It codes for CASSFARGAEAFF. The rearrangement uses TRBV13 and TRBJ1-1, with D unresolved. Trimming removed 3 bases from V and 6 bases from J, with 11 bases in between. The CDR3 has 13 amino acids. The germline gives CDR1 PRHDT, CDR2 FYEKMQ (reference sequence). The full variable domain, its missing parts supplied by reference TRBV13 and TRBJ1-1, is AAGVIQSPRHLIKEKRETATLKCYPIPRHDTVYWYQQGPGQDPQFLISFYEKMQSDKGSIPDRFSAQQFSDYHSELNMSSLELGDSALYFCASSFARGAEAFFGQGTRLTVV.

This clonotype showed up many times. This rearrangement joins TRBV11-3 to TRBJ2-1; 7 bases align to TRBD1. The CDR3 spans 15 residues. J was trimmed by 5 bases and V by 1 base; bases with no gene match: 5. The germline CDR1 and CDR2 sequences are SGHNT and YENEEA. CDR3 region: CASSLGGTVDNEQFF. The CDR3, as DNA: TGTGCCAGCAGCTTAGGAGGGACAGTTGACAATGAGCAGTTCTTC.

In its sample, this clonotype was seen a few times. This CDR3 is CASSYSTLGKREERVQFF. In DNA, the CDR3 is TGTGCCAGCAGTTACTCGACGTTGGGGAAGCGGGAGGAGAGGGTGCAGTTCTTC. This chain joins TRBV6-2 or TRBV6-3 and TRBJ2-1, with 9 bases that match TRBD2. This CDR3 has 18 amino acids. The ends lost 0 bases at V and 12 bases at J; junction bases unmatched: 18. Germline loops: CDR1 MNHEY, CDR2 SVGEGT.

This chain joins TRBV14 and TRBJ2-1; no clear D. The ends were cut back, 0 bases at V and 6 bases at J, with 6 bases in the middle. Germline V gives CDR1 SGHDN, CDR2 FVKESK. The CDR3 totals 13 residues. Here the CDR3 reads CASSQDPSNEQFF. The DNA for the CDR3 is TGTGCCAGCAGCCAAGATCCCAGCAATGAGCAGTTCTTC. Full variable domain (missing parts from reference TRBV14 and TRBJ2-1): EAGVTQFPSHSVIEKGQTVTLRCDPISGHDNLYWYRRVMGKEIKFLLHFVKESKQDESGMPNNRFLAERTGGTYSTLKVQPAELEDSGVYFCASSQDPSNEQFFGPGTRLTVL.

This clonotype was counted many times. The chain joins TRBV18 to TRBJ1-4; TRBD1 agrees at 9 bases. CDR1 and CDR2 (germline): KGHSH, LQKENI. The CDR3 has 13 residues. The V gene end was trimmed by 3 bases and the J gene end by 14 bases; junction bases not matched to a gene: 7. The DNA of the CDR3 is TGTGCCAGCTCACCCCCGGGACAGGGCTATCTGTTTTTT. This sequence encodes CASSPPGQGYLFF.

At least ten counts were recorded for this clonotype. The rearrangement links TRBV9 to TRBJ1-1; 7 bases fit TRBD1. Germline CDR1 reads SGDLS; CDR2 reads YYNGEE. CDR3 length: 16 amino acids. V lost 4 bases and J lost 3; bases outside the gene matches: 12. CDR3 nucleotides: TGTGCCAGCAGCCCATGGACAGGTTTAACCGACACTGAAGCTTTCTTT. As protein: CASSPWTGLTDTEAFF. Filled out from reference TRBV9 and TRBJ1-1, the complete variable domain reads DSGVTQTPKHLITATGQRVTLRCSPRSGDLSVYWYQQSLDQGLQFLIQYYNGEERAKGNILERFSAQQFPDLHSELNLSSLELGDSALYFCASSPWTGLTDTEAFFGQGTRLTVV.

This clonotype came up many times. The V call is TRBV7-3, the J call TRBJ2-1, with D perhaps matching TRBD1 or TRBD2 (7 bases each). V was clipped by 5 bases and J by 8 bases, with 25 bases between them. Germline assignment: CDR1 SGHTA and CDR2 FQGTGA. CDR3 size: 17 residues. The CDR3 loop reads CASSQSLAGDSGDEQFF. In DNA, the CDR3 is TGTGCCAGCAGCCAATCCCTCGCCGGGGACAGCGGGGATGAGCAGTTCTTC.

The chain recombines TRBV27 with TRBJ1-2; D gene ambiguous. The CDR3 contains 13 residues. The germline V and J ends were trimmed by 6 bases and 8 bases, with 16 bases remaining between them. Germline V gene lookup returns CDR1 MNHEY and CDR2 SMNVEV (reference sequence). The CDR3 region has the DNA TGTGCCAGCAGGGCCCCCGGAGGCGGCGGCTACACCTTC. Translated: CASRAPGGGGYTF.

With respect to this clonotype: This may stem from a read error, because a much larger clone lies one nucleotide away. The V call is TRBV7-9, the J call TRBJ2-3; TRBD2 matches 11 bases. V lost 1 base to trimming and J lost 3 bases; unmatched junction nucleotides: 9. CDR1 is SEHNR and CDR2 is FQNEAQ in the germline V gene (reference sequence). The CDR3 has 18 amino acids. The CDR3 nucleotides are TGTGCCAGCAGCTTAGTAGCTAGCGGGAGGCCAGGGACAGATACGCAGTATTTT. Translation gives CASSLVASGRPGTDTQYF.

This clonotype appeared a few times. A much larger clone lies one base from this, so it may be a read error. The chain links TRBV20-1 to TRBJ2-1; D is uncertain. CDR1 DFQATT and CDR2 SNEGSKA come from the germline V gene (reference sequence). Trimming removed 3 bases at V and 5 bases at J, with 8 bases between. The CDR3 is 12 residues long. The CDR3 spells CSARNPDNEQFF. The CDR3 coding sequence is TGCAGTGCTAGGAATCCCGACAATGAGCAGTTCTTC.

This clonotype appeared many times. The rearrangement links TRBV13 to TRBJ1-5, with D maybe TRBD1 (5 bases). The length of the CDR3 is 16 residues. Trimming removed 0 bases at V and 3 bases at J, with 12 bases between. Germline V gene data show CDR1 as PRHDT and CDR2 as FYEKMQ (reference sequence). DNA for the CDR3: TGTGCCAGCAGCTTAGGCGGAGGGGCTATCAATCAGCCCCAGCATTTT. It specifies CASSLGGGAINQPQHF.

This clonotype was seen a handful of times. The V and J genes are TRBV14 and TRBJ2-1; 7 nucleotides agree with TRBD2. The CDR3 is 21 amino acids. V lost 0 bases to trimming and J lost 2 bases; unmatched junction nucleotides: 19. CDR1 is SGHDN, CDR2 FVKESK, per germline. CDR3 sequence reads: CASSQDYPTGISGTPYNEQFF. The CDR3 region has the DNA TGTGCCAGCAGCCAAGACTACCCTACCGGAATCAGCGGGACCCCCTACAATGAGCAGTTCTTC.

The chain uses TRBV5-6 and TRBJ2-2, with D tentatively TRBD2 (6 bases). Trimming removed 4 bases from V and 3 bases from J, with 16 bases in between. Germline V gene lookup returns CDR1 SGHDT and CDR2 YYEEEE. This CDR3 region has 16 residues. Written as DNA, the CDR3 is TGTGCCAGCAGCCCCGGACTGAGGAGGGACACCGGGGAGCTGTTTTTT. Its translation is CASSPGLRRDTGELFF.

This clonotype was found a few times. The chain recombines TRBV7-9 with TRBJ1-4; no definite D call. Trimming pared 6 bases from V and 0 bases from J, leaving 17 bases between. Germline CDR1 is SEHNR and CDR2 is FQNEAQ (reference sequence). The CDR3 covers 17 residues. CDR3 sequence (DNA): TGTGCCAGCAGTCCTCTCCTAGAACGTCCAACTAATGAAAAACTGTTTTTT. Residues: CASSPLLERPTNEKLFF. Full variable domain (missing parts from reference TRBV7-9 and TRBJ1-4): DTGVSQNPRHKITKRGQNVTFRCDPISEHNRLYWYRQTLGQGPEFLTYFQNEAQLEKSRLLSDRFSAERPKGSFSTLEIQRTEQGDSAMYLCASSPLLERPTNEKLFFGSGTQLSVL.

This clonotype came up many times. The chain employs TRBV7-3 and TRBJ2-3; weak D call: TRBD2 (7 bases). CDR1 and CDR2 from the germline V gene are SGHTA and FQGTGA. The germline V and J ends were trimmed by 2 bases and 0 bases, with 18 bases remaining between them. The length of the CDR3 is 18 residues. The CDR3 protein is CASSLRAGAGTSTDTQYF. CDR3 sequence (DNA): TGTGCCAGCAGCTTACGGGCGGGGGCAGGAACTAGCACAGATACGCAGTATTTT.